These 11 T cell receptor beta chains were all obtained from the same sample, sequenced in a study of radiation and T cells in renal cell carcinoma. Time point indicated: blood 4 weeks post-SBRT, at nephrectomy. Regarding treatment: 15 Gy SBRT to primary tumor, nephrectomy 4 weeks later. Sequencing was performed with immunoSEQ multiplex PCR; in TCRdb, only in-frame clones are kept and a portion is missing. The table records about 64,000 clones, over 65% of them present only once. The source material was blood, sampled from a patient whose treatment included radiotherapy and nephrectomy. The receptors were gathered from a man in his 60s with renal cell carcinoma.

The J gene is TRBJ2-5, the V gene TRBV6-5; D is possibly TRBD2 (6 bases). The germline V gene encodes CDR1 MNHEY and CDR2 SVGAGI. The ends were cut back, 0 bases at V and 10 bases at J, with 9 bases in the middle. The CDR3 is 12 amino acids. CDR3 sequence: CASSYSGGNQYF. CDR3 nucleotide sequence: TGTGCCAGCAGTTACTCTGGGGGGAACCAGTACTTC.

This rearrangement joins TRBV19 to TRBJ2-1; 8 bases fit TRBD1. V was pared by 5 bases and J by 8 bases, with 11 bases of the junction left unmatched. CDR1 and CDR2 from the germline V gene are LNHDA and SQIVND (reference sequence). The CDR3 runs 15 residues. The CDR3 here is CASSQDRGARHEQFF. The CDR3 DNA follows: TGTGCCAGTAGTCAAGACAGGGGCGCGAGACATGAGCAGTTCTTC. Together with reference TRBV19 and TRBJ2-1, the CDR3 gives the full variable domain: DGGITQSPKYLFRKEGQNVTLSCEQNLNHDAMYWYRQDPGQGLRLIYYSQIVNDFQKGDIAEGYSVSREKKESFPLTVTSAQKNPTAFYLCASSQDRGARHEQFFGPGTRLTVL.

With regard to this clone: This CDR3 is missing its conserved last phenylalanine or tryptophan, likely due to a read error. Because the CDR3's place on the DNA is in doubt, the DNA is left out and the CDR3 is given as listed by TCRdb. The chain is built from TRBV10-2 and TRBJ1-1. In germline, CDR1 is WSHSY, CDR2 SAAADI. The CDR3 is 13 residues long, ends included. CDR3 loop: CASSESIAREALV.

The CDR3 DNA reads as TGTGCCAGCAGCCAGGGGTGGGGCCCAACTAATGAAAAACTGTTTTTT. It is translated as CASSQGWGPTNEKLFF. V gene TRBV7-9 combines with J gene TRBJ1-4, with D possibly being TRBD1 (6 bases). The CDR3 covers 16 residues. Germline values: CDR1 SEHNR, CDR2 FQNEAQ (reference sequence). V lost 5 bases and J lost 0, with 13 bases in between.

This clone is medium-sized by share. This sample includes further DNA sequences coding for the same CDR3. The chain employs TRBV7-2 and TRBJ2-1, with unresolved D. Germline loops: CDR1 SGHTA, CDR2 FQGNSA. The CDR3 sequence is 13 residues long. V was clipped by 1 base and J by 5 bases, with 6 bases between them. The CDR3 region is CASSLGTNNEQFF. For the CDR3, the DNA is TGTGCCAGCAGCTTAGGTACTAACAATGAGCAGTTCTTC. The full variable domain, its missing parts supplied by reference TRBV7-2 and TRBJ2-1, is GAGVSQSPSNKVTEKGKDVELRCDPISGHTALYWYRQSLGQGLEFLIYFQGNSAPDKSGLPSDRFSAERTGGSVSTLTIQRTQQEDSAVYLCASSLGTNNEQFFGPGTRLTVL.

The sample holds a few counts of this clone. This chain connects TRBV6-5 to TRBJ2-5; weak D call: TRBD1 (6 bases). V was cut by 4 bases and J by 2 bases, with 11 bases left in between. The germline CDR1 and CDR2 sequences are MNHEY and SVGAGI. This CDR3 has 14 amino acids. CDR3 DNA: TGTGCCAGCAGTTTGAACAGGGTTCAAGAGACCCAGTACTTC. Translation gives CASSLNRVQETQYF.

The chain carries TRBV19 and TRBJ2-2; D may be TRBD2 (6 bases). The CDR3 is 14 amino acids. Trimming pared 7 bases from V and 7 bases from J, leaving 16 bases between. The germline V gene has CDR1 LNHDA and CDR2 SQIVND (reference sequence). CDR3 DNA: TGTGCCAGTAACGGTCGGGGGTACGTCGGGGAGCTGTTTTTT. It yields the protein CASNGRGYVGELFF.

The chain's CDR3 is CASRQESYGYTF. In nucleotides, the CDR3 is TGTGCCAGCAGGCAGGAGTCCTATGGCTACACCTTC. This chain joins TRBV6-5 and TRBJ1-2, with D unresolved. Deletions cut 6 bases from V and 4 bases from J, with 9 bases between. CDR1 and CDR2 from the germline V gene are MNHEY and SVGAGI. The CDR3 covers 12 residues.

DNA for the CDR3: TGCAGCGTGCGGTCAGGGGACTCCTACGAGCAGTACTTC. Translated: CSVRSGDSYEQYF. This chain links TRBV29-1 with TRBJ2-7; D is possibly TRBD1 (6 bases). There are 13 residues in the CDR3. Germline-derived CDR1 and CDR2 are SQVTM and ANQGSEA. The V end was cut by 6 bases, the J end by 0 bases, with 12 bases between.

This clone was seen a few times. The chain is built from TRBV4-2 and TRBJ2-7; 9 nucleotides align to TRBD1. Germline-derived CDR1 and CDR2 are LGHNA and YNFKEQ. This CDR3 is built from 13 residues. V trimming: 3 bases; J trimming: 7 bases; junction bases outside the gene matches: 4. CDR3 loop: CASSQGQGWEQYF. The CDR3 DNA follows: TGTGCCAGCAGCCAGGGACAGGGCTGGGAGCAGTACTTC.

This clone was detected once. The chain has TRBV6-5 and TRBJ2-7; 7 bases align to TRBD2. In germline, CDR1 is MNHEY, CDR2 SVGAGI. This CDR3 is built from 13 residues. Trimming at V came to 8 bases and at J to 2 bases, leaving 6 bases not matched to a gene. The CDR3 is CASSKAGTYEQYV. CDR3 in DNA: TGTGCCAGCTCCAAAGCGGGGACCTACGAGCAGTACGTC.